This is a list of T cell receptor beta chains from one sample in a study of blood T cell repertoires in COVID-19. Assay: immunoSEQ multiplex PCR; the TCRdb copy retains only in-frame clones and omits some. The sample includes fewer than 300,000 clones, 75% to 95% seen only once; the top ten take roughly 1.1%. The sequenced sample consisted of PBMCs or T cells enriched from blood (not recorded which). The receptors stem from a young woman who had recovered from COVID-19. Each CDR3 is given with its conserved first and last residue. A D gene is named only where the DNA matches it firmly. Some rows have no size entry. The others give once, few or many, or a class for an expanded clone.

CDR3 length: 12; D gene: .; V gene: TRBV15; J gene: TRBJ2-4; clone size: .; CDR3 DNA: TGTGCCACCAGCAGTGAGTGGTACATTCAGTACTTC; CDR3 protein: CATSSEWYIQYF
CDR3 length: 15; D gene: .; V gene: TRBV19; J gene: TRBJ1-5; clone size: once; CDR3 DNA: TGTGCCAGTAGTGTTAAGGGAGGCTTTGGTCAGCCCCAGCATTTT; CDR3 protein: CASSVKGGFGQPQHF
CDR3 length: 15; D gene: .; V gene: TRBV7-8; J gene: TRBJ1-2; clone size: .; CDR3 DNA: TGTGCCAGCAGCTTAGACAGGGATCTGTTCTATGGCTACACCTTC; CDR3 protein: CASSLDRDLFYGYTF
CDR3 length: 14; D gene: .; V gene: TRBV7-3; J gene: TRBJ2-2; clone size: .; CDR3 DNA: TGTGCCAGCAGCTTAATGGTCACCGGCGGGGAGCTGTTTTTT; CDR3 protein: CASSLMVTGGELFF
CDR3 length: 15; D gene: .; V gene: TRBV11-2; J gene: TRBJ1-6; clone size: once; CDR3 DNA: TGTGCCAGCAGCTTTGACAGCTCCTATAATTCACCCCTCCACTTT; CDR3 protein: CASSFDSSYNSPLHF
CDR3 length: 16; D gene: .; V gene: TRBV10-3; J gene: TRBJ2-7; clone size: once; CDR3 DNA: TGTGCCATCAGTGAGGGTGTCCAGTACAGCTCCTACGAGCAGTACTTC; CDR3 protein: CAISEGVQYSSYEQYF
CDR3 length: 10; D gene: .; V gene: TRBV20-1; J gene: TRBJ2-7; clone size: .; CDR3 DNA: TGCAGTGCAGGGGGCTACGAGCAGTACTTC; CDR3 protein: CSAGGYEQYF
CDR3 length: 13; D gene: .; V gene: TRBV11-2; J gene: TRBJ1-5; clone size: .; CDR3 DNA: TGTGCCAGCAGCCAGGGTACAGGTCAGCCCCAGCATTTT; CDR3 protein: CASSQGTGQPQHF
CDR3 length: 18; D gene: TRBD1; V gene: TRBV5-4; J gene: TRBJ2-6; clone size: .; CDR3 DNA: TGTGCCAGCAGCGCGACAGGGGTAGGGGCCTCTGGGGCCAACGTCCTGACTTTC; CDR3 protein: CASSATGVGASGANVLTF
CDR3 length: 15; D gene: .; V gene: TRBV4-2; J gene: TRBJ2-3; clone size: .; CDR3 DNA: TGTGCCAGCAGCCAAGATCTCCATCCTAGGGATACGCAGTATTTT; CDR3 protein: CASSQDLHPRDTQYF
CDR3 length: 13; D gene: .; V gene: TRBV7-9; J gene: TRBJ1-1; clone size: .; CDR3 DNA: TGTGCCAGCAGCTTATTGGCGGGAATTGAAGCTTTCTTT; CDR3 protein: CASSLLAGIEAFF
CDR3 length: 15; D gene: .; V gene: TRBV13; J gene: TRBJ1-6; clone size: once; CDR3 DNA: TGTGCCAGCAGCTTATCTCGGGGAAGTAATTCACCCCTCCACTTT; CDR3 protein: CASSLSRGSNSPLHF
CDR3 length: 12; D gene: .; V gene: TRBV12-3/TRBV12-4; J gene: TRBJ2-3; clone size: .; CDR3 DNA: TGTGCCAGCAGTTTCGAGACAGATACGCAGTATTTT; CDR3 protein: CASSFETDTQYF
CDR3 length: 15; D gene: TRBD2; V gene: TRBV18; J gene: TRBJ2-1; clone size: .; CDR3 DNA: TGTGCCAGCTCACGTACTAGCGACTTCTACAATGAGCAGTTCTTC; CDR3 protein: CASSRTSDFYNEQFF
CDR3 length: 14; D gene: TRBD1; V gene: TRBV25-1; J gene: TRBJ1-1; clone size: .; CDR3 DNA: TGTGCCAGCAGAGGACAGGGGGCGTACACTGAAGCTTTCTTT; CDR3 protein: CASRGQGAYTEAFF
CDR3 length: 14; D gene: TRBD1; V gene: TRBV28; J gene: TRBJ2-1; clone size: .; CDR3 DNA: TGTGCCAGCACCGGGGACAGCACACTTAATGAGCAGTTCTTC; CDR3 protein: CASTGDSTLNEQFF
CDR3 length: 15; D gene: TRBD2; V gene: TRBV28; J gene: TRBJ2-1; clone size: once; CDR3 DNA: TGTGCCAGCAGTACCGGGACTAACCTTTTCAATGAGCAGTTCTTC; CDR3 protein: CASSTGTNLFNEQFF
CDR3 length: 14; D gene: .; V gene: TRBV30; J gene: TRBJ1-5; clone size: .; CDR3 DNA: TGTGCCTGGAGTGGTAAAGGTGGGAGTCAGCCCCAGCATTTT; CDR3 protein: CAWSGKGGSQPQHF
CDR3 length: 14; D gene: TRBD1; V gene: TRBV28; J gene: TRBJ1-6; clone size: .; CDR3 DNA: TGTGCCAGCAGCGTAGACAGGGGGAGTCCACCCCTCCACTTT; CDR3 protein: CASSVDRGSPPLHF
CDR3 length: 18; D gene: .; V gene: TRBV6-6; J gene: TRBJ2-5; clone size: .; CDR3 DNA: TGTGCCAGCAGTCACGGAGGTCCGGGGGCCCCCGGGGGGGAGACCCAGTACTTC; CDR3 protein: CASSHGGPGAPGGETQYF
CDR3 length: 12; D gene: TRBD2; V gene: TRBV11-3; J gene: TRBJ2-7; clone size: .; CDR3 DNA: TGTGCCAGCAGCAGGACTAGCGCCGAGCAGTACTTC; CDR3 protein: CASSRTSAEQYF
CDR3 length: 15; D gene: TRBD1; V gene: TRBV19; J gene: TRBJ1-1; clone size: .; CDR3 DNA: TGTGCCAGTAGTCTTCGGGACAGAGGGAACACTGAAGCTTTCTTT; CDR3 protein: CASSLRDRGNTEAFF
CDR3 length: 16; D gene: .; V gene: TRBV19; J gene: TRBJ1-1; clone size: .; CDR3 DNA: TGTGCCAGTAGACAGGAGTTAACAGGTCAGAACACTGAAGCTTTCTTT; CDR3 protein: CASRQELTGQNTEAFF
CDR3 length: 15; D gene: TRBD2; V gene: TRBV9; J gene: TRBJ2-1; clone size: .; CDR3 DNA: TGTGCCAGCAGCGTAGAACTAGCGGGAGGGGGTGAGCAGTTCTTC; CDR3 protein: CASSVELAGGGEQFF
CDR3 length: 11; D gene: .; V gene: TRBV28; J gene: TRBJ1-2; clone size: .; CDR3 DNA: TGTGCCAGCAGCCCAGGGGCGGGTGTCACCTTC; CDR3 protein: CASSPGAGVTF
CDR3 length: 14; D gene: TRBD1; V gene: TRBV13; J gene: TRBJ1-2; clone size: .; CDR3 DNA: TGTGCCAGCAGCCCTCGGCAGGGGGTAGATGGCTACACCTTC; CDR3 protein: CASSPRQGVDGYTF
CDR3 length: 17; D gene: .; V gene: TRBV7-8; J gene: TRBJ2-1; clone size: .; CDR3 DNA: TGTGCCAGCAGCTTAGGATGGGGGGAGGCAGGGCCTAATGAGCAGTTCTTC; CDR3 protein: CASSLGWGEAGPNEQFF
CDR3 length: 13; D gene: .; V gene: TRBV6-6; J gene: TRBJ1-2; clone size: .; CDR3 DNA: TGTGCCAGCAGTTACTCGAGTGCGGATGGCTACACCTTC; CDR3 protein: CASSYSSADGYTF
CDR3 length: 15; D gene: TRBD1; V gene: TRBV9; J gene: TRBJ1-2; clone size: .; CDR3 DNA: TGTGCCAGCAGCGCCTCGGGACAGGGGGCGAATGGCTACACCTTC; CDR3 protein: CASSASGQGANGYTF
CDR3 length: 13; D gene: .; V gene: TRBV21-1; J gene: TRBJ1-5; clone size: .; CDR3 DNA: TGTGCCAGCAGCAAGAAGGGAGACCAGCCCCAGCATTTT; CDR3 protein: CASSKKGDQPQHF
CDR3 length: 16; D gene: .; V gene: TRBV6-5; J gene: TRBJ2-7; clone size: few; CDR3 DNA: TGTGCCAGCAGTTACACTGTTGAGGGAGTCGCCTACGAGCAGTACTTC; CDR3 protein: CASSYTVEGVAYEQYF